Reported below is one T cell receptor (beta chain). Its matching antigen is unknown. Additional DNA sequences in this sample encode the identical CDR3. The time point: week 47, end of study. It was 300 ug of mutant IDH1 20-mer peptide that made up each vaccine dose, given with topical imiquimod. Those who donated had recent WHO grade 3 or 4 IDH1-mutant, ATRX-lost astrocytomas. The data derive from a study of a mutant IDH1 vaccine in newly diagnosed glioma. Study at large: Following radiotherapy alone, or alongside temozolomide cycles, vaccination was started after an interval of 4-6 weeks. Overall study results and limits: Altogether, about 93% of patients exhibited vaccine-induced immune responses.

TCRdb keeps only in-frame clones here, not all; method: immunoSEQ multiplex PCR. The data contain around 30,000 clones, roughly nine tenths of them singletons. CDR3 length: 15 residues. Trimming cost V 0 bases and J 6 bases, with 15 bases left between them. In germline, CDR1 is SGHDT, CDR2 YYEEEE. This sequence originates from a man aged 40-50 years with glioma. This material consisted of PBMCs, taken from a glioma patient whose treatment included an IDH1 peptide vaccine. The V gene is TRBV5-6, the J gene TRBJ1-2; the D is unclear. The CDR3 DNA is TGTGCCAGCAGCTTGGTCCCGACGGGGTCGGATGGCTACACCTTC. It specifies CASSLVPTGSDGYTF.